This T cell receptor (beta chain) stems from a study of blood T cell repertoires in COVID-19. As for the study in general: COVID-19 samples collected from the United States, Italy and Spain covered acute and convalescent phases. T cells, B-cell-depleted T cells, or PBMCs supplied cDNA or gDNA.

Here immunoSEQ multiplex PCR was the method, and the copy in TCRdb shows in-frame clones only, minus some. The sample carries about 190,000 clones, roughly 87% recorded once. The V gene lost 4 bases and the J gene lost 0 bases, with 9 bases spanning the gap. The CDR3 is 14 amino acids. The germline V gene encodes CDR1 SGHRS and CDR2 YFSETQ. The V call is TRBV5-1, the J call TRBJ2-3; maybe TRBD1 (6 bases). This TCR was sampled from a woman in her forties with acute or convalescent COVID-19. The material sequenced was peripheral blood. The CDR3 region is CASSHGQSTDTQYF. The DNA for the CDR3 is TGCGCCAGCAGCCATGGACAGAGCACAGATACGCAGTATTTT.